Each of the 29 T cell receptor beta chains below was sequenced from the same sample in a study of blood T cell repertoires in COVID-19. Produced via immunoSEQ multiplex PCR; TCRdb's table is partial and in-frame only. The sample has hundreds of thousands of clones, more than 85% seen once. The sequenced material came from peripheral blood. The receptor set was obtained from a man between 60 and 70 years old with COVID-19, enrolled during active disease.

V usage is TRBV5-6 and J usage is TRBJ1-2; D remains unclear. Germline V gene lookup returns CDR1 SGHDT and CDR2 YYEEEE. V lost 4 bases to trimming and J lost 4 bases, with 11 bases between them. CDR3 length: 13 residues. CDR3 sequence (DNA): TGTGCCAGCAGCACTTTTCCGTTCTATGGCTACACCTTC. It encodes CASSTFPFYGYTF.

V is TRBV18 and J is TRBJ2-1; D is undetermined. Germline CDR1 reads KGHSH; CDR2 reads LQKENI. Trimming stripped 2 bases from V and 6 bases from J, with 11 bases between. CDR3 length: 14 residues. Here the CDR3 reads CASSPNLSGNEQFF. DNA of the CDR3: TGTGCCAGCTCACCAAATTTGTCAGGCAATGAGCAGTTCTTC.

This chain joins TRBV5-5 and TRBJ1-2; 7 bases are shared with TRBD1. J gave up 4 bases and V 2 bases, and 2 bases lay outside the gene matches. In germline, CDR1 is SGHKS, CDR2 YYEKEE (reference sequence). The CDR3 has 13 amino acids. The CDR3 DNA is TGTGCCAGCAGCTTAGGGGGCGTCTATGGCTACACCTTC. Residues: CASSLGGVYGYTF. The complete variable domain, with remaining parts taken from reference TRBV5-5 and TRBJ1-2, reads DAGVTQSPTHLIKTRGQQVTLRCSPISGHKSVSWYQQVLGQGPQFIFQYYEKEERGRGNFPDRFSARQFPNYSSELNVNALLLGDSALYLCASSLGGVYGYTFGSGTRLTVV.

This chain connects TRBV9 to TRBJ1-1; D uncertain. The CDR3 is 16 residues long. Per the germline V gene, CDR1 is SGDLS and CDR2 is YYNGEE. V gave up 5 bases and J gave up 4 bases, with 21 bases separating them. The CDR3 is CASSGRGVGGVTEAFF. The CDR3 DNA follows: TGTGCCAGCAGTGGCCGCGGGGTTGGCGGGGTCACTGAAGCTTTCTTT. The full variable domain, in which reference TRBV9 and TRBJ1-1 provide the parts outside the CDR3, is DSGVTQTPKHLITATGQRVTLRCSPRSGDLSVYWYQQSLDQGLQFLIQYYNGEERAKGNILERFSAQQFPDLHSELNLSSLELGDSALYFCASSGRGVGGVTEAFFGQGTRLTVV.

The rearrangement links TRBV12-3 or TRBV12-4 to TRBJ1-1; D is unclear. V gave up 2 bases and J gave up 0 bases, with 4 bases separating them. The CDR3 length is 13 residues. CDR3 sequence reads: CASSLSMNTEAFF. The CDR3, as DNA: TGTGCCAGCAGTTTAAGCATGAACACTGAAGCTTTCTTT.

J is TRBJ1-4 and V is TRBV5-6, with TRBD1 as a possible D gene (6 bases). V was clipped by 2 bases and J by 8 bases, with 13 bases between them. From germline, CDR1 is SGHDT and CDR2 YYEEEE. CDR3 length equals 14 residues. CDR3 sequence: CASSFGTGNEKLFF. CDR3 coding DNA: TGTGCCAGCAGCTTCGGAACAGGGAACGAAAAACTGTTTTTT.

The V call is TRBV27, the J call TRBJ2-7; TRBD2 might be the D (6 bases). The V end lost 0 bases, the J end lost 6 bases, and 15 bases lay between the germline ends. The CDR3 is 15 residues long. The V gene's germline CDR1 is MNHEY and CDR2 SMNVEV (reference sequence). Written as DNA, the CDR3 is TGTGCCAGCAGTTTATCTGGGACTCGCACCGTCGAGCAGTACTTC. Protein: CASSLSGTRTVEQYF.

The V gene is TRBV7-2, the J gene TRBJ2-3; 9 bases match TRBD1. Germline CDR1 SGHTA, CDR2 FQGNSA. Trimming at V came to 3 bases and at J to 15 bases, leaving 13 bases not matched to a gene. The CDR3 length is 14 residues. CDR3 nucleotide sequence: TGTGCCAGCAGCTTTGTTCGAGCTGGGGACAGGGAATATTTT. Its translation is CASSFVRAGDREYF.

This chain joins TRBV5-4 and TRBJ2-1, with 9 nucleotides matching TRBD2. This CDR3 has 15 amino acids. CDR1 is SGHNT, CDR2 YYREEE, per germline (reference sequence). J was trimmed by 2 bases and V by 0 bases; bases with no gene match: 0. CDR3: CASSLGGGAYNEQFF. The CDR3 DNA reads as TGTGCCAGCAGCTTGGGCGGGGGGGCCTACAATGAGCAGTTCTTC.

The CDR3 sequence is CAWGAPPGGQGRGYTF. The CDR3 coding sequence is TGTGCCTGGGGAGCACCACCAGGGGGACAGGGTCGTGGCTACACCTTC. The chain couples TRBV30 to TRBJ1-2; the match to TRBD1 covers 9 bases. Germline-derived CDR1 and CDR2 are GTSNPN and SVGIG (reference sequence). V lost 5 bases to trimming and J lost 7 bases; unmatched junction nucleotides: 17. The CDR3 contains 16 residues.

In this sample, this clone turned up a few times. The CDR3 coding sequence is TGTGCCAGCAGCCAAAGGCTCGCAGGCGGCTACACCTTC. This gives the protein CASSQRLAGGYTF. The chain combines TRBV3-1 (or the pseudogene TRBV3-2) with TRBJ1-2; D is ambiguous. CDR3 length: 13 residues. V was trimmed by 2 bases and J by 8 bases, leaving 12 bases between them. The germline gives CDR1 LGHDT, CDR2 YNNKEL (reference sequence).

The rearrangement joins TRBV18 to TRBJ2-1; 7 bases align to TRBD1. The CDR3 loop spans 16 amino acids. Germline CDR1 is KGHSH and CDR2 is LQKENI. V lost 1 base, J lost 4 bases, and 7 bases stayed unmatched. For the CDR3, the DNA is TGTGCCAGCTCACCACAAGCACAGGGGTTGTACAATGAGCAGTTCTTC. This sequence encodes CASSPQAQGLYNEQFF. The full variable domain, in which reference TRBV18 and TRBJ2-1 provide the parts outside the CDR3, is NAGVMQNPRHLVRRRGQEARLRCSPMKGHSHVYWYRQLPEEGLKFMVYLQKENIIDESGMPKERFSAEFPKEGPSILRIQQVVRGDSAAYFCASSPQAQGLYNEQFFGPGTRLTVL.

The CDR3 protein is CATSITREGSNEKLFF. CDR3 bases: TGTGCCACCAGCATAACCCGGGAAGGGTCTAATGAAAAACTGTTTTTT. This sequence joins TRBV15 and TRBJ1-4, with D unresolved. Germline V gives CDR1 LNHNV, CDR2 YYDKDF (reference sequence). V shed 4 bases and J shed 3 bases, with 15 bases lying between them. The CDR3 runs 16 residues.

The chain has TRBV10-3 and TRBJ1-5; 12 bases map to TRBD1. J lost 2 bases, V lost 0 bases, and 8 bases had no gene match. Per the germline V gene, CDR1 is ENHRY and CDR2 is SYGVKD. This CDR3 has 19 amino acids. The CDR3 reads CAISESELGTGGRNQPQHF. The CDR3 region has the DNA TGTGCCATCAGTGAGTCGGAACTTGGGACAGGGGGCCGCAATCAGCCCCAGCATTTT.

The chain links TRBV5-6 to TRBJ2-1, with TRBD1 matching over 7 bases. Germline V gene lookup returns CDR1 SGHDT and CDR2 YYEEEE. Unmatched junction bases numbered 10, after V lost 2 bases and J lost 5 bases. The CDR3 spans 16 residues. CDR3 sequence reads: CASSFLRDSAHNEQFF. The CDR3 DNA reads as TGTGCCAGCAGCTTTCTCCGGGACAGTGCCCACAATGAGCAGTTCTTC.

This sequence joins TRBV10-1 and TRBJ2-1; 11 positions match TRBD1. CDR3 size: 15 residues. Looked up from germline, CDR1 is WNHNN and CDR2 is SYGVQD (reference sequence). The V gene end was trimmed by 3 bases and the J gene end by 10 bases; junction bases not matched to a gene: 8. CDR3 amino acids: CASSDGTGGIREQFF. CDR3 nucleotide sequence: TGCGCCAGCAGTGACGGGACAGGGGGTATCCGCGAGCAGTTCTTC.

The chain has TRBV21-1 and TRBJ2-7; the DNA was not used to check the table's D call, TRBD2. TRBV21-1 is designated a pseudogene. The CDR3 totals 15 residues. Written as DNA, the CDR3 is TGTGCCAGCAGCAAAGTCCCCCCTAGCGGCTACGAGCAGTACTTC. It specifies CASSKVPPSGYEQYF.

For the CDR3, the DNA is TGTGCCAGCAGCCCACAGGGCGATGGCTACACCTTC. Translation: CASSPQGDGYTF. The V gene is TRBV3-1 (or the pseudogene TRBV3-2), the J gene TRBJ1-2, with a possible D match to TRBD1 (6 bases). V was clipped by 4 bases and J by 6 bases, with 9 bases between them. In germline, CDR1 is LGHDT, CDR2 YNNKEL (reference sequence). The CDR3 sequence is 12 residues long.

The rearrangement links TRBV27 to TRBJ2-1, with 8 nucleotides matching TRBD2. V trimming: 10 bases; J trimming: 5 bases; junction bases outside the gene matches: 13. There are 15 residues in the CDR3. Per the germline V gene, CDR1 is MNHEY and CDR2 is SMNVEV (reference sequence). The CDR3 is CATRPGLGWDNEQFF. The CDR3 bases are TGTGCCACAAGACCGGGACTAGGGTGGGACAATGAGCAGTTCTTC.

The chain uses TRBV7-2 and TRBJ1-2; no clear D gene. The CDR3 is 17 residues long. V dropped 10 bases and J dropped 2 bases, with 26 bases sitting between them. CDR1 is SGHTA and CDR2 is FQGNSA in the germline V gene. For the CDR3, the DNA is TGTGCCATCCTTCTTGTCTTGGGCATCTCGTCCAACTATGGCTACACCTTC. Protein product: CAILLVLGISSNYGYTF. The variable domain in full, with the rest retrieved from reference TRBV7-2 and TRBJ1-2, is GAGVSQSPSNKVTEKGKDVELRCDPISGHTALYWYRQSLGQGLEFLIYFQGNSAPDKSGLPSDRFSAERTGGSVSTLTIQRTQQEDSAVYLCAILLVLGISSNYGYTFGSGTRLTVV.

The DNA for the CDR3 is TGTGCCAGCAGCCAAGATAGGAGTAGACTAGCGGGAGGGACATTGTACGAGCAGTACTTC. As protein: CASSQDRSRLAGGTLYEQYF. The chain uses TRBV3-1 (or the pseudogene TRBV3-2) and TRBJ2-7; the match to TRBD2 covers 14 bases. The CDR3 spans 20 residues. With V trimmed by 0 bases and J by 4 bases, 14 bases remained unmatched. Germline V CDR1 and CDR2: LGHDT, YNNKEL (reference sequence).

J is TRBJ1-3 and V is TRBV7-8; 7 bases agree with TRBD1. The germline gives CDR1 SGHVS, CDR2 FQNEAQ. V shed 6 bases, J shed 7 bases, and the junction held 6 bases outside the gene matches. The CDR3 covers 13 residues. As DNA, the CDR3 is TGTGCCAGCAGGCCTACAGGGGTGAACACCATATATTTT. This encodes CASRPTGVNTIYF.

This sequence joins TRBV3-1 (or the pseudogene TRBV3-2) and TRBJ2-7; TRBD2 aligns across 9 bases. The J segment lost 3 bases and the V segment lost 9 bases, leaving 6 bases of the junction unmatched. The CDR3 spans 13 residues. Germline V CDR1 and CDR2: LGHDT, YNNKEL (reference sequence). CDR3 sequence: CASSILAGYEQYF. CDR3 nucleotides: TGTGCCAGTTCTATACTAGCGGGCTACGAGCAGTACTTC.

The V gene is TRBV11-3, the J gene TRBJ2-2; a weak D match, TRBD2 (5 bases). Germline V CDR1 and CDR2: SGHNT, YENEEA. V gave up 3 bases and J gave up 6 bases, with 11 bases separating them. The CDR3 runs 14 residues. CDR3 loop: CASSFETTPGELFF. CDR3 bases: TGTGCCAGCAGCTTCGAGACTACCCCCGGGGAGCTGTTTTTT. Full variable domain (remainder filled in from reference TRBV11-3 and TRBJ2-2): EAGVVQSPRYKIIEKKQPVAFWCNPISGHNTLYWYLQNLGQGPELLIRYENEEAVDDSQLPKDRFSAERLKGVDSTLKIQPAELGDSAVYLCASSFETTPGELFFGEGSRLTVL.

The rearrangement uses TRBV27 and TRBJ1-2; 7 positions match TRBD1. Germline trimming cut 7 bases from V and 2 bases from J; bases unmatched to any gene: 10. Per the germline V gene, CDR1 is MNHEY and CDR2 is SMNVEV (reference sequence). This CDR3 spans 15 amino acids. The CDR3 is CASKSPPTGNYGYTF. As DNA, the CDR3 is TGTGCCAGCAAGTCACCCCCGACAGGGAACTATGGCTACACCTTC.

Here the CDR3 reads CASSLASGDNEQFF. The DNA for the CDR3 is TGCGCCAGCAGCTTGGCGTCAGGGGACAATGAGCAGTTCTTC. The V call is TRBV5-1, the J call TRBJ2-1; tentative D call: TRBD1 (6 bases). V lost 0 bases and J lost 5, with 9 bases in between. Germline V gene data show CDR1 as SGHRS and CDR2 as YFSETQ. The length of the CDR3 is 14 residues.

V usage is TRBV11-3 and J usage is TRBJ2-2, with 7 bases fitting TRBD1. V was pared by 5 bases and J by 7 bases, with 7 bases of the junction left unmatched. Germline CDR1 SGHNT, CDR2 YENEEA. This CDR3 contains 14 residues. The CDR3 sequence is CASSAGQAVGELFF. The CDR3 DNA is TGTGCCAGCAGCGCTGGACAGGCGGTCGGGGAGCTGTTTTTT.

In its sample, this clone was seen once. The J gene is TRBJ1-2, the V gene TRBV19; D is uncertain. The V end was cut by 4 bases, the J end by 5 bases, with 5 bases between. This CDR3 comprises 11 residues. Germline V gives CDR1 LNHDA, CDR2 SQIVND (reference sequence). The CDR3 DNA sequence: TGTGCCAGTAGTACGGGGTATGGCTACACCTTC. It specifies CASSTGYGYTF.

This clone was seen only once. The chain links TRBV7-2 to TRBJ2-1, with 7 bases identical to TRBD1. The CDR3 loop spans 15 amino acids. V was clipped by 5 bases and J by 8 bases; unmatched bases: 12. CDR1 is SGHTA, CDR2 FQGNSA, per germline. The CDR3 region has the DNA TGTGCCAGCAGCCCGGGACCGACAGGGTGGCATGAGCAGTTCTTC. It specifies CASSPGPTGWHEQFF.